The entry that follows covers one T cell receptor beta chain sequence. Its antigen is unidentified. Treatment defined: oral pan-JAK inhibitor, 5-10 mg twice daily. The entry originates in a study of CD8+ T cells in alopecia areata. Study-level results: Treatment with tofacitinib significantly lowered scalp clonality and reduced expanded CD8+ clones among the top 100. In scalp and blood, many expanded lesional clones persisted during tofacitinib.

Germline assignment: CDR1 SGHRS and CDR2 YFSETQ. The CDR3 is 16 residues long. The V end was cut by 0 bases, the J end by 0 bases, with 11 bases between. Once RNA had been extracted, it was reverse transcribed into cDNA to act as the sequencing template. Libraries were prepared by immunoSEQ multiplex PCR; TCRdb keeps only in-frame clonotypes and omits some of them. The sample has about 220,000 clones, about 50% seen once; the top ten hold 1.5% to 2%. V and J are TRBV5-1 and TRBJ2-3, with D hard to call. The TCR was taken from a human donor with alopecia areata. Source: CD4+ T cells sorted from blood, taken at week 4, from a patient treated with tofacitinib. In DNA form, the CDR3 reads TGCGCCAGCAGCTTGGCCGCCATTCCTAGCACAGATACGCAGTATTTT. It translates to CASSLAAIPSTDTQYF.